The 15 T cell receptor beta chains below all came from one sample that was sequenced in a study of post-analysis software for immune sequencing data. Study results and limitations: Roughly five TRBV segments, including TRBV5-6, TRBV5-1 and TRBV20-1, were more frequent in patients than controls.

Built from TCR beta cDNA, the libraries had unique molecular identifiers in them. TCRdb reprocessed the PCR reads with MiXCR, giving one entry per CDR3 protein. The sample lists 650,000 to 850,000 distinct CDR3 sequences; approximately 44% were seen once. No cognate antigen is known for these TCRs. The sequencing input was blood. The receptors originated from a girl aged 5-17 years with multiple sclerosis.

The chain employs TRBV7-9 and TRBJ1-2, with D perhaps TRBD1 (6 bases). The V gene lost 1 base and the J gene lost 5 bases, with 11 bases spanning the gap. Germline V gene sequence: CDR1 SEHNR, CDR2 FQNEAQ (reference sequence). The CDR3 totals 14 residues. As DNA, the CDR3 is TGTGCCAGCAGCTTAGAGGTCCAGGGGTATGGCTACACCTTC. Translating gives CASSLEVQGYGYTF.

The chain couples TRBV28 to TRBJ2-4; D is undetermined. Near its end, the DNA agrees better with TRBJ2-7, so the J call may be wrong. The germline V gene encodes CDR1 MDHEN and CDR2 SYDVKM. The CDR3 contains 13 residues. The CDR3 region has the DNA TGTGCCAGCAGTTTCTCTGAGAACTACGAGCAGTACTTC. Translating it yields CASSFSENYEQYF.

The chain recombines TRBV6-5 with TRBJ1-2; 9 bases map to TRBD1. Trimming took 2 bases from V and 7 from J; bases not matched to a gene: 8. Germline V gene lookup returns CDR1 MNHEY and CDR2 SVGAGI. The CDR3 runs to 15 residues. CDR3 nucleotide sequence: TGTGCCAGCAGTTACGACGGACAGGGGCTTGCTGGCTACACCTTC. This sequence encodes CASSYDGQGLAGYTF.

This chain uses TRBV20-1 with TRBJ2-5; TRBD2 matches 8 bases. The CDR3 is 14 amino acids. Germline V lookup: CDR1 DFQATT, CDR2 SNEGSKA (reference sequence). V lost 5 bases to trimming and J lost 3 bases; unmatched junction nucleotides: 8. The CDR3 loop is CSAPPLAGEETQYF. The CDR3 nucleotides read TGCAGTGCTCCACCTCTAGCGGGCGAAGAGACCCAGTACTTC.

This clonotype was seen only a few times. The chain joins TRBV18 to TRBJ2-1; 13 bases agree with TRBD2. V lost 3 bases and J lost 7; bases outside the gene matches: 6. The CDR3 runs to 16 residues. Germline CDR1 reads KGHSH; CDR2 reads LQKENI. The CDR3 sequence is CASSPGLAGTFNEQFF. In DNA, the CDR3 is TGTGCCAGCTCACCGGGACTAGCGGGAACGTTTAATGAGCAGTTCTTC.

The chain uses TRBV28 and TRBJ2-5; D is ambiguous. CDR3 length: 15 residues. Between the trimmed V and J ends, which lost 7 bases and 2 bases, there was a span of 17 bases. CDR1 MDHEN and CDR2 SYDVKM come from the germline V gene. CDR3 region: CASTLRRRIQETQYF. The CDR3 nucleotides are TGTGCCAGCACCCTCAGAAGGCGGATACAAGAGACCCAGTACTTC.

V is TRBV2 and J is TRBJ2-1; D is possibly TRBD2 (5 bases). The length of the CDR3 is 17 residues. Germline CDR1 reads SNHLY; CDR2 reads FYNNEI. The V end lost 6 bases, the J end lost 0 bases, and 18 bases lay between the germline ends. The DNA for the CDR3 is TGTGCCAGCAGCCGGGAACGGGATTTGAGCTCCTACAATGAGCAGTTCTTC. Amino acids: CASSRERDLSSYNEQFF.

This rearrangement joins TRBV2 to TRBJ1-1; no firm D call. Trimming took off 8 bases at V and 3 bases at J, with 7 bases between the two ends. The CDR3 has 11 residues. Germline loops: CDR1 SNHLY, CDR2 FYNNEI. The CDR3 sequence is CASPTDTEAFF. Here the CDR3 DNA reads TGTGCCAGCCCGACCGACACTGAAGCTTTCTTT. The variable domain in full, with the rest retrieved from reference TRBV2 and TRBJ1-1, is EPEVTQTPSHQVTQMGQEVILRCVPISNHLYFYWYRQILGQKVEFLVSFYNNEISEKSEIFDDQFSVERPDGSNFTLKIRSTKLEDSAMYFCASPTDTEAFFGQGTRLTVV.

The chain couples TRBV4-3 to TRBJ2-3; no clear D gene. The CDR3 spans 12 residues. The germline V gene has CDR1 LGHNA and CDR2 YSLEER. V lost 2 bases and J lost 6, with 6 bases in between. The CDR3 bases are TGCGCCAGCAGCCAATTTGCGGATACGCAGTATTTT. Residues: CASSQFADTQYF.

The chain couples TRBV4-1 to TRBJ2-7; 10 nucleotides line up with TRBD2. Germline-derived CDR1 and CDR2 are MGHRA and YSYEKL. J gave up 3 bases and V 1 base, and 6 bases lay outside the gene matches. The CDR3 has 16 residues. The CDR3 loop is CASSQASGRLVYEQYF. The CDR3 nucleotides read TGCGCCAGCAGCCAAGCTAGCGGGAGACTAGTCTACGAGCAGTACTTC.

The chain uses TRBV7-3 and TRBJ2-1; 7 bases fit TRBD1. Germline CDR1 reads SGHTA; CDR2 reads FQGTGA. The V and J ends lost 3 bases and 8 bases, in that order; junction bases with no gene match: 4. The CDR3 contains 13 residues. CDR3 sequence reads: CASSLNRGDEQFF. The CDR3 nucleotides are TGTGCCAGCAGCTTGAACAGGGGCGATGAGCAGTTCTTC.

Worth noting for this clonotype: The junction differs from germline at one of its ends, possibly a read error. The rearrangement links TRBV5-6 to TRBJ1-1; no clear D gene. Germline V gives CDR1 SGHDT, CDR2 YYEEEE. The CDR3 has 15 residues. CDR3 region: CACSLARPGKTEAFF. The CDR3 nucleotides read TGTGCCTGCAGCTTGGCACGCCCGGGAAAGACTGAAGCTTTCTTT.

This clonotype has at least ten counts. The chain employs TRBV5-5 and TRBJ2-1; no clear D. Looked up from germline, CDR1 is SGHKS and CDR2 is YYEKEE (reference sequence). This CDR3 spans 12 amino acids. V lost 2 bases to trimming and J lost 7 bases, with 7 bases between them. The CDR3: CASSLGLNEQFF. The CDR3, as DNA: TGTGCCAGCAGCTTAGGCTTAAATGAGCAGTTCTTC.

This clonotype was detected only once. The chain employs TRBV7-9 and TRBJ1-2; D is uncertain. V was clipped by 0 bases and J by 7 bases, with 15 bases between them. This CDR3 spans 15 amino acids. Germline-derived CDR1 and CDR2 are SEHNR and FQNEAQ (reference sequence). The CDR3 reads CASSLAGGKGGGYTF. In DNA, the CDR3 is TGTGCCAGCAGCTTAGCGGGCGGGAAAGGCGGTGGCTACACCTTC.

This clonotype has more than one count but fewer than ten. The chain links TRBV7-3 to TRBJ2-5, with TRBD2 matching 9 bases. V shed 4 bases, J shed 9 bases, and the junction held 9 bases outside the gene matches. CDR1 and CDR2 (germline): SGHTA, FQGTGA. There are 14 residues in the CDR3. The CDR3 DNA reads TGTGCCAGCAGCTCAGGACTAGCGCCACCGTCCCAGTACTTC. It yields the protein CASSSGLAPPSQYF. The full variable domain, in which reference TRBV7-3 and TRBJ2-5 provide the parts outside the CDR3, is GAGVSQTPSNKVTEKGKYVELRCDPISGHTALYWYRQSLGQGPEFLIYFQGTGAADDSGLPNDRFFAVRPEGSVSTLKIQRTERGDSAVYLCASSSGLAPPSQYFGPGTRLLVL.